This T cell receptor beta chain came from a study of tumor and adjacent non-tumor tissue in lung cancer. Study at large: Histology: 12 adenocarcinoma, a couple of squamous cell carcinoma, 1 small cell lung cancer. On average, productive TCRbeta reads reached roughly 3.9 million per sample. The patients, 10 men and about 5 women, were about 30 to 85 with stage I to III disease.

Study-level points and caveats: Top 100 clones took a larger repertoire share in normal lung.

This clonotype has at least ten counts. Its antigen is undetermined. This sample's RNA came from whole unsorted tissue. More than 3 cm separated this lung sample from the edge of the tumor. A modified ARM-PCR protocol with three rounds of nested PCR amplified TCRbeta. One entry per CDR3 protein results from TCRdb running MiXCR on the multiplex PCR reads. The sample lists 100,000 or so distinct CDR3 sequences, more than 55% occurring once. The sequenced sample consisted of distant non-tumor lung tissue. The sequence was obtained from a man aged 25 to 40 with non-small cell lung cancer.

CDR3 nucleotides: TGTGCCAGCAGTGACTTTACAGGGAAGGACATTCAGTACTTC. It codes for CASSDFTGKDIQYF. This sequence joins TRBV6-1 and TRBJ2-4; TRBD1 is a possible D gene (6 bases). Between the trimmed V and J ends, which lost 3 bases and 8 bases, there was a span of 14 bases. Germline CDR1 MNHNS, CDR2 SASEGT. This CDR3 is built from 14 residues.